This is a list of T cell receptor beta chains from one sample in a study of T cells in Graves' hyperthyroidism and ophthalmopathy. TCRdb fed the multiplex PCR reads into MiXCR, producing one record per CDR3 protein. The sample has around 300,000 distinct CDR3 sequences, about an eighth seen once. The sample consisted of blood. Receptors originate from a woman aged 30 to 39 with Graves' hyperthyroidism that later progressed to Graves' ophthalmopathy. The CDR3 runs from the conserved cysteine through the conserved F or W. The D gene is left open where the match is weak. Some rows have no size entry. The others give once, few or many, or a class for an expanded clone.

-	TRBV6-1	TRBJ2-7	-	TGTGCCAGCGGCGGGGGCGGACTCTCCTCCTACGAGCAGTACTTC	CASGGGGLSSYEQYF
TRBD1	TRBV5-1	TRBJ2-1	-	TGCGCCAGCAGCTCGGGACAGGGGGACTACAATGAGCAGTTCTTC	CASSSGQGDYNEQFF
-	TRBV20-1	TRBJ2-7	many	TGCAGTGCTACCGTAGACTGGGACTACGAGCAGTACTTC	CSATVDWDYEQYF
TRBD2	TRBV7-3	TRBJ2-1	many	TGTGCCAGCAGCCCCTCTAGCGGGAGGGCCCATGAGCAGTTCTTC	CASSPSSGRAHEQFF
TRBD1	TRBV20-1	TRBJ2-3	many	TGCAGTGCTAGAGAAAAGGGGGCGCCCGCAGATACGCAGTATTTT	CSAREKGAPADTQYF
-	TRBV18	TRBJ1-4	many	TGTGCCAGCTCACCACGGGGGACTAATGAAAAACTGTTTTTT	CASSPRGTNEKLFF
-	TRBV2	TRBJ1-4	many	TGTGCCACCTCGTTGGGTGGTAATGAAAAACTGTTTTTT	CATSLGGNEKLFF
TRBD2	TRBV19	TRBJ2-2	-	TGTGCCAGTAGTATTGCGGGGGCGAACACCGGGGAGCTGTTTTTT	CASSIAGANTGELFF
-	TRBV29-1	TRBJ1-1	-	TGCAGCGTTGGTACAGGGAGTGCTGAAGCTTTCTTT	CSVGTGSAEAFF
-	TRBV7-9	TRBJ1-2	many	TGTGCCAGCAGCTCCGGGTCATACTATGGCTACACCTTC	CASSSGSYYGYTF
TRBD2	TRBV20-1	TRBJ2-1	few	TGCAGTGCTAGGGGTGGACTAGCGGGGGACCACAATGAGCAGTTCTTC	CSARGGLAGDHNEQFF
-	TRBV6-6	TRBJ2-2	few	TGTGCCAGCAGTTACTCGATGGCGGGTGCGAACACCGGGGAGCTGTTTTTT	CASSYSMAGANTGELFF
TRBD2	TRBV2	TRBJ2-1	many	TGTGCCAGCAGTGAAATAGGAGGGGCTAGCGGGGAATACAATGAGCAGTTCTTC	CASSEIGGASGEYNEQFF
-	TRBV3-1	TRBJ1-1	many	TGTGCCAGCAGCCAAGATCTGGGGGGCCCTGAAGCTTTCTTT	CASSQDLGGPEAFF
TRBD2	TRBV28	TRBJ2-2	-	TGTGCCAGCAGTTTGACTAGCGGGAGGTACACCGGGGAGCTGTTTTTT	CASSLTSGRYTGELFF
-	TRBV10-1	TRBJ2-1	few	TGCGCCAGCAGTGATCGTCCGGACAGCAATGAGCAGTTCTTC	CASSDRPDSNEQFF
-	TRBV6-1	TRBJ2-5	-	TGTGCCAGCAGGGGGGGGGGGCGGGCCGGAGAGACCCAGTACTTC	CASRGGGRAGETQYF
TRBD2	TRBV3-1	TRBJ2-1	-	TGTGCCAGCAGCCCGACTAGCGGGAGAACCTACAATGAGCAGTTCTTC	CASSPTSGRTYNEQFF
TRBD1	TRBV7-2	TRBJ2-7	once	TGTGCCAGCAGCCGAGGACAGGGTTTTTACGAGCAGTACTTC	CASSRGQGFYEQYF
-	TRBV5-5	TRBJ1-1	many	TGTGCCAGCAGCGCCCAAACAGTGAACACTGAAGCTTTCTTT	CASSAQTVNTEAFF
-	TRBV9	TRBJ2-7	many	TGTGCCAGCAGCCCTGGAGGCGGGGGCGGAGCCTACGAGCAGTACTTC	CASSPGGGGGAYEQYF
-	TRBV27	TRBJ2-7	few	TGTGCCAGCAGTTTGCGGGCCGCAGCCGGGGTTGTCGAGCAGTACTTC	CASSLRAAAGVVEQYF
TRBD2	TRBV20-1	TRBJ2-1	many	TGCAGTGCTAGAGTCGGGGGGAGGAATGAGCAGTTCTTC	CSARVGGRNEQFF
TRBD1	TRBV12-3/TRBV12-4	TRBJ1-2	many	TGTGCCAGCGGGAGGGGACAGGGGGTCCATGGCTACACCTTC	CASGRGQGVHGYTF
TRBD1	TRBV6-2/TRBV6-3	TRBJ2-7	many	TGTGCCAGCAGTTACGTGGACAGGGAGGACGAGCAGTACTTC	CASSYVDREDEQYF
TRBD1	TRBV6-1	TRBJ2-1	many	TGTGCCAGCAGTAGGACAGGGGAAAACAATGAGCAGTTCTTC	CASSRTGENNEQFF
TRBD2	TRBV12-3/TRBV12-4	TRBJ2-1	many	TGTGCCAGCAGCCCCGGACTAGCGGGGGGGAATGAGCAGTTCTTC	CASSPGLAGGNEQFF
-	TRBV28	TRBJ2-4	many	TGTGCCAGCAGTCGGCGGACAGAAGCCAAAAACATTCAGTACTTC	CASSRRTEAKNIQYF
-	TRBV3-1	TRBJ2-5	many	TGTGCCAGCAGCCAAGAAGCGGACTACCAAGAGACCCAGTACTTC	CASSQEADYQETQYF
TRBD1	TRBV2	TRBJ2-1	many	TGTGCCAGCAGTGAAGCTCGTGGGACAGGGGTATACAATGAGCAGTTCTTC	CASSEARGTGVYNEQFF
TRBD1	TRBV19	TRBJ2-5	few	TGTGCCAGTAGAAACTTTCCGGGACAGCAAGAGACCCAGTACTTC	CASRNFPGQQETQYF
TRBD1	TRBV29-1	TRBJ2-7	many	TGCAGCGTTGAAAGGCCTCGACAGGGAGCCTACGAGCAGTACTTC	CSVERPRQGAYEQYF
-	TRBV11-2	TRBJ2-3	many	TGTGCCAGCAGCTTTGGGGACTTCATATTATGGCAGTATTTT	CASSFGDFILWQYF
-	TRBV20-1	TRBJ1-6	many	TGCAGTGCTAGAATCGAGAACCATAATTCACCCCTCCACTTT	CSARIENHNSPLHF
TRBD2	TRBV7-2	TRBJ2-7	many	TGTGCCAGCAGGCACAAAGGCGGGAGGGCCGGAGAGCAGTACTTC	CASRHKGGRAGEQYF
-	TRBV29-1	TRBJ2-3	many	TGCAGCGTTGTAATGGACACAGATACGCAGTATTTT	CSVVMDTDTQYF
-	TRBV3-1	TRBJ2-1	many	TGTGCCAGCAGCCAATTGTCGGCCTACAATGAGCAGTTCTTC	CASSQLSAYNEQFF
-	TRBV28	TRBJ2-2	few	TGTGCCAGCAGTGCGGGCACCGGGGAGCTGTTTTTT	CASSAGTGELFF
TRBD1	TRBV4-1	TRBJ2-7	many	TGCGCCAGCAGCCCGTCCCGGGACAGGGGGCCTACCTACGAGCAGTACTTC	CASSPSRDRGPTYEQYF
-	TRBV6-2/TRBV6-3	TRBJ2-1	many	TGTGCCAGCGCTAGCGACCAGAACTACAATGAGCAGTTCTTC	CASASDQNYNEQFF
-	TRBV7-2	TRBJ1-1	many	TGTGCCAGCAGCCTCCGAGGAGGGACGAACACTGAAGCTTTCTTT	CASSLRGGTNTEAFF
-	TRBV6-1	TRBJ2-7	-	TGTGCCAGCACGGGCATTAACTCCTACGAGCAGTACTTC	CASTGINSYEQYF
TRBD2	TRBV2	TRBJ2-7	many	TGTGCCAGCAGTGAAGTATCACTAGCGGGAGGAAACGAGCAGTACTTC	CASSEVSLAGGNEQYF
TRBD2	TRBV20-1	TRBJ2-3	many	TGCAGTGCTAGAGATTTAGCGGGAGAGGGAGATACGCAGTATTTT	CSARDLAGEGDTQYF
TRBD1	TRBV7-9	TRBJ1-5	many	TGTGCCAGCAGTCTCGGACAGGGGCAGCCCCAGCATTTT	CASSLGQGQPQHF
-	TRBV7-9	TRBJ2-5	many	TGTGCCAGCAGCGGATGGGGGGACCCCCGGTACTTC	CASSGWGDPRYF
-	TRBV5-6	TRBJ2-1	many	TGTGCCAGCAGCTTGAGGGATTTGAATGAGCAGTTCTTC	CASSLRDLNEQFF
-	TRBV7-2	TRBJ2-7	many	TGTGCCAGCAGCCATGGATACTACGAGCAGTACTTC	CASSHGYYEQYF
TRBD2	TRBV3-1	TRBJ2-3	many	TGTGCCAGCAGCCAAGAAATTGTAGCGGGAGGTGAAAGCACAGATACGCAGTATTTT	CASSQEIVAGGESTDTQYF
-	TRBV7-2	TRBJ2-7	many	TGTGCCAGCAGCTTAGGAGCCCCGCCGGACGAGCAGTACTTC	CASSLGAPPDEQYF
-	TRBV15	TRBJ2-3	few	TGTGCCACCAGCAGTGGAGGCAGCATGCTCTACTACACAGATACGCAGTATTTT	CATSSGGSMLYYTDTQYF
TRBD1	TRBV5-4	TRBJ1-2	many	TGTGCCAGCAGCCGGGAAGGGGGACAGGTCTATGGCTACACCTTC	CASSREGGQVYGYTF